These 32 T cell receptor beta chains were all obtained from the same sample, sequenced in a study of T-cell reconstitution after alpha-beta-depleted transplantation in children. As it was prepared, the TCRbeta library received unique molecular identifiers. In TCRdb, the PCR reads were re-called with MiXCR into one record per CDR3 protein. The sample consists of about 690,000 distinct CDR3 sequences, approximately 16% of them appearing once. Sequenced here: PBMCs from the stem cell graft donor, sampled from the stem cell graft. The receptors stem from a human donor who donated a stem cell graft to a child with acute myeloid leukemia.

This chain connects TRBV20-1 to TRBJ1-4, with TRBD1 as a possible D gene (6 bases). V lost 6 bases and J lost 0, with 17 bases in between. The germline V gene has CDR1 DFQATT and CDR2 SNEGSKA (reference sequence). The CDR3 is made up of 16 amino acids. The CDR3 region is CSAAGQHLATNEKLFF. CDR3 sequence (DNA): TGCAGTGCCGCCGGACAGCATCTTGCAACTAATGAAAAACTGTTTTTT.

There are a few counts of this clonotype. The V gene is TRBV15, the J gene TRBJ2-7, with TRBD2 as a possible D gene (5 bases). The CDR3 contains 15 residues. Germline-derived CDR1 and CDR2 are LNHNV and YYDKDF (reference sequence). Trimming took 1 base from V and 2 from J, leaving 12 bases between them. The CDR3 bases are TGTGCCACCAGCAGAGTTTTCCACGGGACCTACGAGCAGTACTTC. Amino acid sequence: CATSRVFHGTYEQYF.

Comment on this clonotype: A much larger clonotype is one base distant, so this may be a read error. V and J are TRBV6-1 and TRBJ2-6; D remains unclear. Germline CDR1 MNHNS, CDR2 SASEGT. The germline V and J ends were trimmed by 4 bases and 0 bases, with 7 bases remaining between them. This CDR3 has 15 amino acids. The CDR3 here is CASSGRVSGANVLTF. The CDR3 coding sequence is TGTGCCAGCAGTGGACGGGTCTCTGGGGCCAACGTCCTGACTTTC.

Ten or more counts support this clonotype. The V call is TRBV29-1, the J call TRBJ1-2, with 9 bases that match TRBD1. After removal of 1 base from V and 4 bases from J, the junction contained 19 bases not matched to a gene. The V gene's germline CDR1 is SQVTM and CDR2 ANQGSEA. The CDR3 consists of 19 residues. The CDR3 DNA follows: TGCAGCGTTGAAGTTGGAAGCCTCTTCCGGGACAGGGAGGGCTATGGCTACACCTTC. Translating gives CSVEVGSLFRDREGYGYTF.

This clonotype showed up many times. V is TRBV20-1 and J is TRBJ1-5; possible D gene TRBD1, 6 bases. Looked up from germline, CDR1 is DFQATT and CDR2 is SNEGSKA (reference sequence). With 0 bases removed from V and 3 bases from J, the gap between germline ends came to 15 bases. The CDR3 consists of 16 residues. The CDR3 DNA follows: TGCAGTGCTAGAGATCAACAGGGAGGGCCCAATCAGCCCCAGCATTTT. It codes for CSARDQQGGPNQPQHF.

This clonotype was observed a few times. The chain uses TRBV7-9 and TRBJ2-2; 7 nucleotides line up with TRBD2. Germline V gene sequence: CDR1 SEHNR, CDR2 FQNEAQ (reference sequence). The CDR3 contains 14 residues. V lost 10 bases, J lost 2 bases, and 7 bases stayed unmatched. CDR3 bases: TGTGCCACCGTAGGGACTACCAACACCGGGGAGCTGTTTTTT. Protein sequence: CATVGTTNTGELFF.

This clonotype turned up a few times. The chain couples TRBV18 to TRBJ2-3; D may correspond to TRBD1 or TRBD2 (5 bases each). Germline V gene data show CDR1 as KGHSH and CDR2 as LQKENI. The CDR3 has 16 amino acids. The V end lost 3 bases, the J end lost 5 bases, and 18 bases lay between the germline ends. CDR3 protein: CASSPGPSSLLDTQYF. The CDR3 coding sequence is TGTGCCAGCTCACCGGGACCCTCTTCACTCCTAGATACGCAGTATTTT.

The table lists this clonotype with many counts. V and J are TRBV6-6 and TRBJ2-1, with D unresolved. This CDR3 region has 13 residues. The V gene's germline CDR1 is MNHNY and CDR2 SVGAGI (reference sequence). V was trimmed by 2 bases and J by 3 bases, leaving 5 bases between them. The DNA of the CDR3 is TGTGCCAGCAGTTACCGAGACTACAATGAGCAGTTCTTC. This encodes CASSYRDYNEQFF.

The V call is TRBV28, the J call TRBJ2-4, with D tentatively TRBD1 (6 bases). This CDR3 is built from 14 residues. The V end was cut by 6 bases, the J end by 3 bases, with 12 bases between. CDR1 MDHEN and CDR2 SYDVKM come from the germline V gene. CDR3 in DNA: TGTGCCAGCAGAGCGACAGGAGACAAAAACATTCAGTACTTC. As protein: CASRATGDKNIQYF.

This clonotype was seen repeatedly, ten times or more. The V and J genes are TRBV20-1 and TRBJ1-1; no clear D. Germline V gene sequence: CDR1 DFQATT, CDR2 SNEGSKA (reference sequence). The V end was cut by 1 base, the J end by 3 bases, with 9 bases between. The CDR3 is 13 amino acids. The CDR3 sequence: CSARVQFDTEAFF. CDR3 DNA: TGCAGTGCTAGAGTTCAGTTCGACACTGAAGCTTTCTTT.

This clonotype was seen many times. The chain carries TRBV5-5 and TRBJ2-7, with TRBD1 matching 7 bases. The CDR3 is 14 residues long. Germline lookup yields CDR1 SGHKS and CDR2 YYEKEE (reference sequence). Unmatched junction bases numbered 6, after V lost 4 bases and J lost 2 bases. The CDR3 sequence: CASSKLTGTYEQYV. CDR3 nucleotide sequence: TGTGCCAGCAGCAAACTGACAGGGACCTACGAGCAGTACGTC.

This clonotype has ten or more counts. The chain combines TRBV5-1 with TRBJ1-1, with D hard to call. The CDR3 runs to 16 residues. With 4 bases removed from V and 6 bases from J, the gap between germline ends came to 22 bases. The V gene's germline CDR1 is SGHRS and CDR2 YFSETQ. CDR3: CASSLLSSGSTAEAFF. The CDR3 DNA is TGCGCCAGCAGCCTCCTCAGTAGTGGTTCTACGGCTGAAGCTTTCTTT.

The V and J genes are TRBV7-9 and TRBJ1-1; unclear D gene. The CDR3 spans 14 residues. The germline gives CDR1 SEHNR, CDR2 FQNEAQ (reference sequence). With 5 bases removed from V and 2 bases from J, the gap between germline ends came to 12 bases. The CDR3 DNA reads as TGTGCCAGCAGCGAGAAAGACCGTAACACTGAAGCTTTCTTT. Translation: CASSEKDRNTEAFF.

This clonotype was detected a few times. The chain has TRBV7-2 and TRBJ2-5; D not resolved. CDR3 length: 14 amino acids. The V end was cut by 3 bases, the J end by 4 bases, with 12 bases between. Per germline, CDR1 SGHTA and CDR2 FQGNSA. CDR3 coding DNA: TGTGCCAGCAGCTTTCATGCCAGCTTAGAGACCCAGTACTTC. The encoded protein is CASSFHASLETQYF.

On this clonotype: This CDR3 is missing its conserved last phenylalanine or tryptophan, likely due to a read error. The chain links TRBV6-1 to TRBJ2-5, with D perhaps matching TRBD2 (5 bases). V lost 6 bases to trimming and J lost 7 bases, with 21 bases between them. The CDR3 is 15 residues long. Germline assignment: CDR1 MNHNS and CDR2 SASEGT. DNA for the CDR3: TGTGCCAGCAGCCCCCCCGGACCTTCCAGCGGGACCCAGTACCTC. This codes for CASSPPGPSSGTQYL.

The CDR3 region is CASGAGYEQYV. The CDR3 DNA follows: TGTGCCAGCGGGGCAGGCTACGAGCAGTACGTC. The V call is TRBV6-2 or TRBV6-3, the J call TRBJ2-7, with a weak D call TRBD1 (5 bases). Deletions cut 8 bases from V and 3 bases from J, with 8 bases between. Germline V gene data show CDR1 as MNHEY and CDR2 as SVGEGT. This CDR3 has 11 amino acids.

This clonotype has more than one count but fewer than ten. The chain is built from TRBV11-2 and TRBJ2-3; D is ambiguous. The germline V and J ends were trimmed by 0 bases and 2 bases, with 6 bases remaining between them. Per germline, CDR1 SGHAT and CDR2 FQNNGV. The CDR3 sequence is 14 residues long. CDR3 nucleotides: TGTGCCAGCAGCTTAGACGGATTCACAGATACGCAGTATTTT. This sequence encodes CASSLDGFTDTQYF.

This clonotype was counted only a few times. The rearrangement links TRBV12-3 or TRBV12-4 to TRBJ2-3; possible D gene TRBD2, 6 bases. The CDR3 has 15 residues. V lost 3 bases, J lost 2 bases, and 12 bases lay in between. This CDR3 reads CASSFAGSLTDTQYF. CDR3 in DNA: TGTGCCAGCAGTTTTGCGGGGTCTCTCACAGATACGCAGTATTTT.

The CDR3 nucleotides read TGTGCCAGCAGCCGGGACGTGAGGAACACTGAAGCTTTCTTT. Translating it yields CASSRDVRNTEAFF. The rearrangement links TRBV12-3 or TRBV12-4 to TRBJ1-1, with D possibly matching TRBD1 (5 bases). The CDR3 is made up of 14 amino acids. Trimming removed 6 bases from V and 1 base from J, with 12 bases in between.

Points on this clonotype: This may come from a read error, since a much larger clone is one base off. This chain links TRBV4-3 with TRBJ2-1; TRBD2 aligns across 7 bases. CDR3 length: 16 residues. CDR1 LGHNA and CDR2 YSLEER come from the germline V gene. After removal of 3 bases from V and 9 bases from J, the junction contained 14 bases not matched to a gene. The CDR3 region is CASSHSGLGNSGEQFF. The CDR3 DNA follows: TGCGCCAGCAGCCACTCCGGACTAGGCAATTCCGGTGAGCAGTTCTTC.

This clonotype occurred a few times. V usage is TRBV6-5 and J usage is TRBJ1-5; TRBD1 aligns across 9 bases. The CDR3 extends over 15 amino acids. Germline CDR1 is MNHEY and CDR2 is SVGAGI. The junction had 11 bases not matched to a gene; V was cut back by 5 bases and J by 9 bases. This CDR3 is CASSIGQGRGMPQHF. The CDR3 DNA follows: TGTGCCAGCAGTATCGGACAGGGGAGGGGAATGCCCCAGCATTTT.

This clonotype was detected a few times. V gene TRBV20-1 combines with J gene TRBJ2-3; D unclear. The germline CDR1 and CDR2 sequences are DFQATT and SNEGSKA (reference sequence). V lost 3 bases to trimming and J lost 3 bases, with 19 bases between them. This CDR3 comprises 16 residues. CDR3 nucleotide sequence: TGCAGTGCTAGCTGGCTAAAGGGAAAGAAAACAGATACGCAGTATTTT. This translates into CSASWLKGKKTDTQYF.

Ten or more counts support this clonotype. This chain links TRBV7-9 with TRBJ2-7; the match to TRBD1 covers 8 bases. CDR1 and CDR2 from the germline V gene are SEHNR and FQNEAQ (reference sequence). V was clipped by 5 bases and J by 3 bases; unmatched bases: 6. This CDR3 spans 14 amino acids. The CDR3 protein is CASSRGTGLYEQYF. In DNA, the CDR3 is TGTGCCAGCAGCCGAGGGACAGGTCTCTACGAGCAGTACTTC.

This clonotype was observed a handful of times. The chain uses TRBV28 and TRBJ1-2, with TRBD1 identical over 11 bases. Germline V CDR1 and CDR2: MDHEN, SYDVKM. This CDR3 contains 18 residues. The ends lost 2 bases at V and 7 bases at J; junction bases unmatched: 15. CDR3 sequence (DNA): TGTGCCAGCAGTTTAACGGTGTTAGAGGACAGGGGGCATGGTGGCTACACCTTC. Translation gives CASSLTVLEDRGHGGYTF.

The chain recombines TRBV11-3 with TRBJ2-4, with 9 nucleotides matching TRBD1. V dropped 4 bases and J dropped 7; count of bases not matched to a gene: 11. Germline CDR1 reads SGHNT; CDR2 reads YENEEA. The CDR3 runs 16 residues. The CDR3 nucleotides are TGTGCCAGCAGCTCCCAGGAACAGGGGGCGAAGAACATTCAGTACTTC. It is translated as CASSSQEQGAKNIQYF. Combining the CDR3 with reference TRBV11-3 and TRBJ2-4 gives the whole variable domain EAGVVQSPRYKIIEKKQPVAFWCNPISGHNTLYWYLQNLGQGPELLIRYENEEAVDDSQLPKDRFSAERLKGVDSTLKIQPAELGDSAVYLCASSSQEQGAKNIQYFGAGTRLSVL.

The rearrangement joins TRBV10-3 to TRBJ1-5; a weak D match, TRBD1 (5 bases). From germline, CDR1 is ENHRY and CDR2 SYGVKD. CDR3 length: 18 amino acids. V lost 2 bases to trimming and J lost 0 bases, with 17 bases between them. The chain's CDR3 is CAISEDLTTGYSNQPQHF. As DNA, the CDR3 is TGTGCCATCAGTGAGGACCTTACTACAGGCTATAGCAATCAGCCCCAGCATTTT.

In this sample, this clonotype turned up many times. CDR3 loop: CASSLADRELFF. CDR3 DNA sequence: TGTGCCAGCAGCTTGGCGGACAGGGAGCTGTTTTTT. The rearrangement uses TRBV5-6 and TRBJ2-2; tentatively, D is TRBD1 (5 bases). Germline V lookup: CDR1 SGHDT, CDR2 YYEEEE. The V gene lost 0 bases and the J gene lost 9 bases, with 6 bases spanning the gap. The CDR3 contains 12 residues.

This clonotype was observed at least ten times. J is TRBJ2-2 and V is TRBV20-1, with 9 bases identical to TRBD1. The V gene's germline CDR1 is DFQATT and CDR2 SNEGSKA (reference sequence). Trimming took 6 bases from V and 1 from J; bases not matched to a gene: 3. This CDR3 region has 14 residues. The CDR3 nucleotides are TGCAGTGCAGCGGGACAGGGGAACACCGGGGAGCTGTTTTTT. It codes for CSAAGQGNTGELFF.

The gene calls are TRBV6-5 and TRBJ2-7; D is unresolved. Trimming took 8 bases from V and 2 from J, leaving 19 bases between them. CDR1 is MNHEY, CDR2 SVGAGI, per germline. The CDR3 runs 15 residues. CDR3 DNA sequence: TGTGCCAGCCGACGGGCAGCCACACCAGCCTACGAGCAGTACTTC. Its translation is CASRRAATPAYEQYF.

This clonotype was seen a handful of times. This rearrangement joins TRBV20-1 to TRBJ1-1, with 9 bases fitting TRBD1. Trimming cost V 2 bases and J 0 bases; bases outside gene matches: 4. There are 15 residues in the CDR3. In germline, CDR1 is DFQATT, CDR2 SNEGSKA (reference sequence). In nucleotides, the CDR3 is TGCAGTGCTAGACGGGACAGGGCTATGAACACTGAAGCTTTCTTT. Amino acid sequence: CSARRDRAMNTEAFF.

The rearrangement uses TRBV29-1 and TRBJ1-2, with TRBD1 matching 10 bases. Germline V gives CDR1 SQVTM, CDR2 ANQGSEA. Trimming removed 5 bases from V and 5 bases from J; junction bases left unmatched: 5. The CDR3 consists of 13 residues. The CDR3 sequence is CSVLTGGDYGYTF. The CDR3 DNA sequence: TGCAGCGTTCTGACAGGGGGCGATTATGGCTACACCTTC.

This clonotype has a handful of counts. The chain employs TRBV6-2 or TRBV6-3 and TRBJ2-1; D not certain. Germline V lookup: CDR1 MNHEY, CDR2 SVGEGT. V gave up 3 bases and J gave up 3 bases, with 9 bases separating them. The CDR3 covers 14 residues. The DNA of the CDR3 is TGTGCCAGCAGTTATAGTTGGGGCTACAATGAGCAGTTCTTC. The encoded protein is CASSYSWGYNEQFF.